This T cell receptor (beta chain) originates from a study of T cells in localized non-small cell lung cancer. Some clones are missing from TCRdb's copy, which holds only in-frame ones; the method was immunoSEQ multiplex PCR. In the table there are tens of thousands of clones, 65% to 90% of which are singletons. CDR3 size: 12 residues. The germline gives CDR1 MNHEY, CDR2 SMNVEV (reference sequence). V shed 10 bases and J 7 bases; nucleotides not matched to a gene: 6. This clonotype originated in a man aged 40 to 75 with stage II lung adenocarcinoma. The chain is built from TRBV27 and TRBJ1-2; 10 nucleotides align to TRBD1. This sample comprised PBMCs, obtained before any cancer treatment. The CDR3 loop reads CATRTGGRGYTF. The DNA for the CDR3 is TGTGCCACCAGGACAGGGGGACGTGGCTACACCTTC.